The rows below give T cell receptor beta chains drawn from one sample of a study of blood T cells in healthy people across ages. Each CDR3 protein gets one entry after TCRdb re-called the 5' RACE reads with MiXCR. The sample yields some 1.8 million distinct CDR3 sequences, about 39% seen once. The sample consisted of blood. Receptors were obtained from a human donor in good health. Both conserved end residues are part of each CDR3. The order of the fields is D gene, clone size, J gene, V gene, CDR3 protein. The D gene is left open where the match is weak. Some rows have no size entry. The others give once, few or many, or a class for an expanded clone.

NA few TRBJ2-1 TRBV5-6 CASSFGPGGQFF
NA NA TRBJ1-2 TRBV10-3 CAIRQDRNYGYTF
TRBD1 NA TRBJ1-5 TRBV20-1 CSATGQHQPQHF
TRBD1 few TRBJ2-7 TRBV12-3/TRBV12-4 CASGTTTGGLYEQYF
NA few TRBJ1-6 TRBV5-1 CASSLDRLTNSPLHF
NA NA TRBJ1-2 TRBV7-8 CASSFIGTYGYTF
NA NA TRBJ1-5 TRBV7-2 CASSPTLRPQHF
NA few TRBJ2-1 TRBV15 CATSRGIQGVTYNEQFF
NA NA TRBJ1-5 TRBV7-6 CANSLGRNQPQHF
NA NA TRBJ1-6 TRBV5-1 CASSYGLERNSPLHF
NA NA TRBJ1-1 TRBV12-3/TRBV12-4 CASSLADGLGGTEAFF
TRBD2 NA TRBJ2-7 TRBV9 CASSQFHGGAFYEQYF
NA few TRBJ2-5 TRBV2 CASSEGAQSTQYF
NA NA TRBJ1-2 TRBV4-3 CASSQNLGAGSYGYTF
NA few TRBJ1-6 TRBV12-3/TRBV12-4 CASRVTGDSPLHF
NA NA TRBJ2-7 TRBV13 CASSLDSGQTSYEQYF
NA NA TRBJ2-2 TRBV7-2 CASSTGTLYTGELFF
NA few TRBJ2-7 TRBV12-3/TRBV12-4 CASSLGVIGEQYF
NA NA TRBJ1-2 TRBV7-6 CASSSPDSNYGYTF
TRBD1 NA TRBJ2-5 TRBV5-4 CASSLRVDRGGGTTQYF
TRBD1 NA TRBJ1-1 TRBV7-2 CASSLRPNRGRFSAFF
NA few TRBJ2-5 TRBV12-3/TRBV12-4 CASTDDRKETQYF
NA NA TRBJ1-2 TRBV20-1 CSASAGWSYGYTF
NA many TRBJ2-1 TRBV7-6 CASSLDPYNEQFF
NA many TRBJ2-1 TRBV7-6 CASSKSSSSYNEQFF
TRBD2 NA TRBJ2-3 TRBV7-2 CASSLGGGLVGETQYF
TRBD1 few TRBJ2-7 TRBV6-2/TRBV6-3 CASKPGQVSYEQYF
TRBD1 NA TRBJ1-6 TRBV5-6 CASSSSLDRASPLHF
TRBD1 NA TRBJ1-1 TRBV5-1 CASSLTGVGNTEAFF
TRBD2 few TRBJ2-6 TRBV7-9 CASSLPGRGGANVLTF
NA few TRBJ2-5 TRBV2 CASTKIVEETQYF
NA NA TRBJ1-2 TRBV11-2 CASSNIGLSYTF
NA NA TRBJ2-3 TRBV2 CASSNLGRPPDTQYF
NA NA TRBJ2-1 TRBV4-2 CASSQEGTSSYNEQFF
NA once TRBJ2-5 TRBV21-1 CASSEDTREETQYF
TRBD2 many TRBJ2-1 TRBV13 CASSLRLAAYNEQFF
NA few TRBJ2-1 TRBV25-1 CASSVVIGEQFF
TRBD1 NA TRBJ1-2 TRBV29-1 CSTAGQAYGYTF
NA few TRBJ1-6 TRBV20-1 CSASRGTGVNNSPLHF
NA few TRBJ1-5 TRBV6-5 CASRPGLGQPQHF
NA NA TRBJ1-1 TRBV6-5 CASSYREGVDTEAFF
NA few TRBJ2-7 TRBV15 CATSRENQGSYEQYF
TRBD1 once NA TRBV30 CAWSASGWTGLYEQYF
NA NA TRBJ2-1 TRBV7-8 CASTLWGFGTGYNEQFF
NA NA TRBJ2-1 TRBV20-1 CSARATYNEQFF
NA few TRBJ1-2 TRBV12-3/TRBV12-4 CASISRYSSGYTF
NA NA TRBJ2-5 TRBV5-1 CASGSQGELGETQYF
TRBD2 NA TRBJ2-5 TRBV5-6 CASSELTSGGRQETQYF
TRBD1 NA TRBJ2-2 TRBV7-6 CASSFPLNRGTGELFF
NA few TRBJ1-4 TRBV10-3 CAISPRQTTNEKLFF
NA NA TRBJ2-3 TRBV7-9 CASNTGTSTDTQYF
NA few TRBJ1-1 TRBV27 CASNPSGRKKNTEAFF
TRBD1 few TRBJ2-7 TRBV20-1 CSAHSGTVDYEQYF